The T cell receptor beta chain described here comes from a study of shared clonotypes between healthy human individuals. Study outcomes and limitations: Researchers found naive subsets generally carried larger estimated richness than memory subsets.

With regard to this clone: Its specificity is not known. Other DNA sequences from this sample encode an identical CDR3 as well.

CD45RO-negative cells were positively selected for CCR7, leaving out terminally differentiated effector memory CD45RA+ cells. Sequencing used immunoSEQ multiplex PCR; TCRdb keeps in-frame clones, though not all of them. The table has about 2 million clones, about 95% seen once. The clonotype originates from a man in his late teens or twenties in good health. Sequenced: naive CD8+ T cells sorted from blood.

CDR3 residues: CASSLASGGNEQYF. The CDR3 coding sequence is TGCGCCAGCAGCTTGGCGTCAGGGGGCAACGAGCAGTACTTC. The J gene is TRBJ2-7, the V gene TRBV5-1; 8 nucleotides line up with TRBD1. CDR3 size: 14 residues. Germline CDR1 and CDR2: SGHRS and YFSETQ. V shed 0 bases, J shed 5 bases, and the junction held 4 bases outside the gene matches.